These 28 T cell receptor beta chains came from one sample sequenced in a study of blood T cell repertoires in COVID-19. Profiled with immunoSEQ multiplex PCR; TCRdb holds only in-frame clones, not every one. This table holds about 60,000 clones, around 80% found once. Sequenced: peripheral blood. All receptors derive from a man older than 75 with acute or convalescent COVID-19.

The J gene is TRBJ2-5, the V gene TRBV10-1, with 11 bases matching TRBD2. CDR3 length: 17 residues. CDR1 is WNHNN, CDR2 SYGVQD, per germline (reference sequence). The V gene end was trimmed by 10 bases and the J gene end by 0 bases; junction bases not matched to a gene: 13. CDR3 residues: CATNPFPGLADQETQYF. The CDR3 DNA is TGCGCCACCAATCCCTTCCCGGGACTAGCGGACCAAGAGACCCAGTACTTC.

This clone was picked up a small number of times. The V gene is TRBV5-6, the J gene TRBJ2-7; D call uncertain. In germline, CDR1 is SGHDT, CDR2 YYEEEE. Trimming took off 4 bases at V and 4 bases at J, with 15 bases between the two ends. The CDR3 is made up of 14 amino acids. CDR3: CASSPQRSSYEQYF. CDR3 coding DNA: TGTGCCAGCAGCCCCCAGCGCTCGAGTTACGAGCAGTACTTC.

The chain has TRBV7-8 and TRBJ2-1, with D possibly being TRBD1 (5 bases). The CDR3 runs to 13 residues. The germline CDR1 and CDR2 sequences are SGHVS and FQNEAQ. V lost 6 bases and J lost 9, with 15 bases in between. CDR3 in DNA: TGTGCCAGCAGGCATCTAGGGGAAGGTGAGCAGTTCTTC. This codes for CASRHLGEGEQFF.

This clone showed up just once. The genes are TRBV3-1 (or the pseudogene TRBV3-2) and TRBJ2-5; tentative D call: TRBD2 (5 bases). This CDR3 is 15 amino acids long. Per germline, CDR1 LGHDT and CDR2 YNNKEL (reference sequence). Trimming left V 2 bases short and J 1 base short, with 11 bases between. Here the CDR3 DNA reads TGTGCCAGCAGCCAAATAAACGGACTCCAAGAGACCCAGTACTTC. Translation: CASSQINGLQETQYF.

The chain couples TRBV2 to TRBJ1-6; 11 nucleotides line up with TRBD1. With V trimmed by 5 bases and J by 8 bases, 5 bases remained unmatched. Looked up from germline, CDR1 is SNHLY and CDR2 is FYNNEI. The CDR3 is made up of 15 amino acids. CDR3 DNA sequence: TGTGCCAGCAGTATCCGGGACAGGGGGGATTCACCCCTCCACTTT. Amino acids: CASSIRDRGDSPLHF.

In this sample, this clone turned up a few times. The rearrangement uses TRBV2 and TRBJ2-2, with 10 positions matching TRBD1. Trimming cost V 6 bases and J 6 bases; bases outside gene matches: 10. The CDR3 is made up of 16 amino acids. Germline V gene sequence: CDR1 SNHLY, CDR2 FYNNEI. CDR3 coding DNA: TGTGCCAGCAGGGATGACAGGGGGCGCGTATCCGGGGAGCTGTTTTTT. Translating gives CASRDDRGRVSGELFF.

A single count supports this clone. This sequence joins TRBV3-1 (or the pseudogene TRBV3-2) and TRBJ2-5; TRBD1 matches at 11 bases. V lost 0 bases, J lost 7 bases, and 4 bases stayed unmatched. The CDR3 is 15 amino acids. Germline CDR1 LGHDT, CDR2 YNNKEL (reference sequence). CDR3 loop: CASSQDVGTGGTQYF. In DNA, the CDR3 is TGTGCCAGCAGCCAAGATGTTGGGACAGGGGGGACCCAGTACTTC.

This clone showed up just a few times. The chain combines TRBV24-1 with TRBJ1-1; D might be TRBD1 (6 bases). V shed 7 bases and J shed 1 base, with 6 bases lying between them. There are 12 residues in the CDR3. CDR1 and CDR2 from the germline V gene are KGHDR and SFDVKD. Here the CDR3 reads CATRGQNTEAFF. In nucleotides, the CDR3 is TGTGCCACCAGGGGACAGAACACTGAAGCTTTCTTT.

The chain is built from TRBV2 and TRBJ1-4, with D unclear. This CDR3 is 14 amino acids long. Trimming removed 5 bases from V and 10 bases from J, with 17 bases in between. Germline V gene lookup returns CDR1 SNHLY and CDR2 FYNNEI. The CDR3 region is CASSPLPGEGKLFF. The CDR3 DNA follows: TGTGCCAGCAGTCCCCTCCCCGGGGAAGGAAAACTGTTTTTT.

The chain is built from TRBV19 and TRBJ1-1, with 7 nucleotides matching TRBD1. V lost 7 bases and J lost 6; bases outside the gene matches: 17. The CDR3 has 16 residues. Germline V gives CDR1 LNHDA, CDR2 SQIVND (reference sequence). This CDR3 is CASKTRQGGELSEAFF. The CDR3 nucleotides read TGTGCCAGTAAAACTCGCCAGGGGGGAGAACTCTCTGAAGCTTTCTTT.

The J gene is TRBJ2-1, the V gene TRBV7-8; 7 positions agree with TRBD2. J lost 10 bases, V lost 1 base, and 7 bases had no gene match. The V gene's germline CDR1 is SGHVS and CDR2 FQNEAQ. The CDR3 sequence is 14 residues long. CDR3 region: CASSLGAGEGEQFF. CDR3 DNA: TGTGCCAGCAGCTTAGGCGCGGGAGAGGGGGAGCAGTTCTTC.

This clone was counted at least ten times. This chain joins TRBV2 and TRBJ2-7; the D is unclear. Germline assignment: CDR1 SNHLY and CDR2 FYNNEI. This CDR3 has 14 amino acids. V lost 3 bases, J lost 2 bases, and 11 bases lay in between. The CDR3 sequence is CASSDLAETYEQYF. CDR3 nucleotides: TGTGCCAGCAGTGATCTTGCAGAAACCTACGAGCAGTACTTC.

The chain uses TRBV3-1 (or the pseudogene TRBV3-2) and TRBJ2-1, with 12 nucleotides matching TRBD2. The trim removed 7 bases at V and 9 bases at J, leaving 10 bases unmatched. Germline V lookup: CDR1 LGHDT, CDR2 YNNKEL (reference sequence). The CDR3 runs 15 residues. The CDR3 sequence: CASMASGRAISEQFF. The CDR3 coding sequence is TGTGCCAGCATGGCTAGCGGGAGGGCCATTAGTGAGCAGTTCTTC.

The chain combines TRBV5-6 with TRBJ2-4; 10 nucleotides match TRBD2. The CDR3 extends over 17 amino acids. Trimming at V came to 3 bases and at J to 3 bases, leaving 9 bases not matched to a gene. Germline values: CDR1 SGHDT, CDR2 YYEEEE. This chain's CDR3 is CASSSRRTSGLKNIQYF. The CDR3 DNA sequence: TGTGCCAGCAGCTCAAGAAGGACTAGCGGACTCAAAAACATTCAGTACTTC.

CDR3 sequence reads: CATSDSTSGGATGELFF. The CDR3 DNA is TGTGCCACCAGTGATTCGACTAGCGGGGGGGCGACCGGGGAGCTGTTTTTT. The chain combines TRBV24-1 with TRBJ2-2; 14 nucleotides line up with TRBD2. This CDR3 has 17 residues. Germline-derived CDR1 and CDR2 are KGHDR and SFDVKD. V trimming: 2 bases; J trimming: 5 bases; junction bases outside the gene matches: 3.

The V and J genes are TRBV19 and TRBJ1-5; D gene unclear. The germline V gene encodes CDR1 LNHDA and CDR2 SQIVND (reference sequence). Trimming shortened V by 4 bases and J by 5 bases, and 9 bases separated the two germline ends. CDR3 length: 13 amino acids. CDR3 nucleotides: TGTGCCAGTAGTACAACTCAGGATCAGCCCCAGCATTTT. Translating gives CASSTTQDQPQHF. The entire variable domain, with the rest obtained from reference TRBV19 and TRBJ1-5, is as follows: DGGITQSPKYLFRKEGQNVTLSCEQNLNHDAMYWYRQDPGQGLRLIYYSQIVNDFQKGDIAEGYSVSREKKESFPLTVTSAQKNPTAFYLCASSTTQDQPQHFGDGTRLSIL.

In DNA, the CDR3 is TGTGCCAGCAGCCCAGACAGGGTAGGCTACACCTTC. This translates into CASSPDRVGYTF. The chain carries TRBV9 and TRBJ1-2; 7 nucleotides line up with TRBD1. CDR3 length equals 12 residues. With V trimmed by 4 bases and J by 8 bases, 5 bases remained unmatched. Per germline, CDR1 SGDLS and CDR2 YYNGEE.

The chain is built from TRBV5-1 and TRBJ2-3, with 8 bases aligning to TRBD1. The V gene end was trimmed by 3 bases and the J gene end by 0 bases; junction bases not matched to a gene: 3. Germline V gene sequence: CDR1 SGHRS, CDR2 YFSETQ. The CDR3 length is 15 residues. CDR3 amino acids: CASSWGQASTDTQYF. CDR3 DNA: TGCGCCAGCAGCTGGGGACAGGCTAGCACAGATACGCAGTATTTT. The whole variable domain, filled in from reference TRBV5-1 and TRBJ2-3, reads KAGVTQTPRYLIKTRGQQVTLSCSPISGHRSVSWYQQTPGQGLQFLFEYFSETQRNKGNFPGRFSGRQFSNSRSEMNVSTLELGDSALYLCASSWGQASTDTQYFGPGTRLTVL.

This clone was counted only a few times. The chain recombines TRBV4-2 with TRBJ2-5; 7 bases map to TRBD2. The J segment lost 1 base and the V segment lost 4 bases, leaving 6 bases of the junction unmatched. Germline V gene lookup returns CDR1 LGHNA and CDR2 YNFKEQ. The CDR3 length is 15 residues. DNA for the CDR3: TGTGCCAGCAGCCCAGCCGGACTAGTCCAAGAGACCCAGTACTTC. Translated, it gives CASSPAGLVQETQYF.

V gene TRBV11-2 combines with J gene TRBJ2-5; unclear D gene. Germline V gives CDR1 SGHAT, CDR2 FQNNGV. This CDR3 is built from 14 residues. V shed 5 bases and J shed 5 bases, with 15 bases lying between them. CDR3 nucleotides: TGTGCCAGCAGCCGAGGCCTGAGGAGCGAGACCCAGTACTTC. Protein product: CASSRGLRSETQYF.

The chain joins TRBV6-5 to TRBJ1-1; the D gene is possibly TRBD1 (6 bases). Germline values: CDR1 MNHEY, CDR2 SVGAGI. Trimming stripped 6 bases from V and 1 base from J, with 12 bases between. The CDR3 contains 14 residues. The CDR3 DNA is TGTGCCAGCAGCCGACAGGTTGGGAACACTGAAGCTTTCTTT. Residues: CASSRQVGNTEAFF.

The CDR3 region has the DNA TGCGCCAGCAGCCAAGTTCACGAGATATATGGCTACACCTTC. As protein: CASSQVHEIYGYTF. The V and J genes are TRBV4-1 and TRBJ1-2; D is unclear. In germline, CDR1 is MGHRA, CDR2 YSYEKL. The CDR3 loop spans 14 amino acids. V was cut by 1 base and J by 5 bases, with 11 bases left in between.

The V and J genes are TRBV9 and TRBJ2-5, with 7 bases that match TRBD1. Germline loops: CDR1 SGDLS, CDR2 YYNGEE. The CDR3 contains 16 residues. The junction had 12 bases not matched to a gene; V was cut back by 4 bases and J by 3 bases. CDR3 amino acids: CASSFRDSAAEETQYF. CDR3 coding DNA: TGTGCCAGCAGCTTTCGGGACAGCGCAGCCGAAGAGACCCAGTACTTC.

The rearrangement links TRBV29-1 to TRBJ1-4; 8 nucleotides agree with TRBD1. Germline V gives CDR1 SQVTM, CDR2 ANQGSEA. The CDR3 extends over 13 amino acids. With 7 bases clipped from V and 6 bases from J, the junction kept 7 bases outside the gene matches. The chain's CDR3 is CSGPGQDDEKLFF. The DNA of the CDR3 is TGCAGCGGACCGGGACAGGACGATGAAAAACTGTTTTTT.

V gene TRBV25-1 combines with J gene TRBJ1-2; D may be TRBD1 (6 bases). The germline V gene has CDR1 MGHDK and CDR2 SYGVNS. The CDR3 contains 15 residues. V was cut by 3 bases and J by 0 bases, with 11 bases left in between. CDR3 coding DNA: TGTGCCAGCAGTGAGCCGACAGGATCTAACTATGGCTACACCTTC. Amino acid sequence: CASSEPTGSNYGYTF.

The chain joins TRBV6-5 to TRBJ1-3; D unresolved. The CDR3 totals 14 residues. The germline V gene encodes CDR1 MNHEY and CDR2 SVGAGI. V lost 0 bases and J lost 4, with 7 bases in between. The CDR3 sequence: CASSYSNRGNTIYF. The CDR3 DNA reads as TGTGCCAGCAGTTACTCGAATCGGGGAAACACCATATATTTT.

The rearrangement joins TRBV13 to TRBJ2-3; TRBD2 might be the D (5 bases). The V end lost 2 bases, the J end lost 2 bases, and 14 bases lay between the germline ends. The CDR3 length is 16 residues. Germline V gives CDR1 PRHDT, CDR2 FYEKMQ (reference sequence). The CDR3 spells CASSLKKRPDTDTQYF. CDR3 nucleotide sequence: TGTGCCAGCAGCTTAAAGAAGCGGCCAGACACAGATACGCAGTATTTT.

The J gene is TRBJ2-7, the V gene TRBV7-2; 9 bases line up with TRBD2. Germline lookup yields CDR1 SGHTA and CDR2 FQGNSA. This CDR3 has 16 residues. The V segment lost 2 bases and the J segment 0 bases; nucleotides outside the gene matches: 5. The CDR3 bases are TGTGCCAGCAGCTTACGGGCGGGAGGGTCCTCCTACGAGCAGTACTTC. This encodes CASSLRAGGSSYEQYF.